Here is one T cell receptor beta chain with its context. Its specificity is not known. The CDR3 loop spans 14 amino acids. The germline gives CDR1 SNHLY, CDR2 FYNNEI. Trimming removed 9 bases at V and 0 bases at J, with 9 bases between. PCR involved 60 Vbeta and 13 Jbeta primers. Clones were read by immunoSEQ multiplex PCR, and TCRdb kept only the in-frame ones, dropping some. This table has about 150,000 clones, around three fifths appearing once. The data originate from a study of cytomegalovirus exposure and HLA in healthy donors. Study-level results: Most subjects' HLA-A and HLA-B alleles were reportedly predicted from TCR beta sequences. Later on, analysis showed that most CMV-associated TCR beta chains appeared to be HLA-restricted.

The V gene is TRBV2, the J gene TRBJ2-6; TRBD1 might be the D (5 bases). This receptor was taken from a male donor in good health and CMV-seronegative. Sequences were obtained from PBMCs. In DNA form, the CDR3 reads TGTGCCAGTGACAGTTTCTCTGGGGCCAACGTCCTGACTTTC. Translating gives CASDSFSGANVLTF.